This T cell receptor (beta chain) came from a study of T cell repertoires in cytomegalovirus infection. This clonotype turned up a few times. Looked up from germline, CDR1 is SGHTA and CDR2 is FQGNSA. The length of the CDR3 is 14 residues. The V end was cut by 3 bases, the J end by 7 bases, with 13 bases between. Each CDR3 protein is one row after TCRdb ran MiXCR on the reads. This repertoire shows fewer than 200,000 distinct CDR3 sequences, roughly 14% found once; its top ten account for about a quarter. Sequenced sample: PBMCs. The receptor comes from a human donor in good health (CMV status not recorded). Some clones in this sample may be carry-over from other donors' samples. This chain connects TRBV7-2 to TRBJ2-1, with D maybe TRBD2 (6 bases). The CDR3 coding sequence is TGTGCCAGCAGCTTCCAGCGGGCTGGGAATGAGCAGTTCTTC. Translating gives CASSFQRAGNEQFF.